The sequence of this TCR beta chain was determined in a study of radiotherapy plus CTLA-4 blockade in lung cancer. The overall study: Among enrolled patients, approximately 18% responded and about 30% achieved disease control. Overall study results and limits: In blood, TCR clones derived from the tumor expanded after radiotherapy plus ipilimumab.

With respect to this clone: The target antigen is unknown.

This CDR3 contains 17 residues. With 4 bases removed from V and 10 bases from J, the gap between germline ends came to 28 bases. The germline V gene has CDR1 SGHRS and CDR2 YFSETQ. The study gave focal radiation plus ipilimumab CTLA-4 blockade to patients with chemo-refractory metastatic non-small-cell lung cancer. The assay was immunoSEQ multiplex PCR, and TCRdb's table has in-frame clones only and misses some. The sample consists of about 62,000 clones, around 69% of them appearing once. Sequencing was performed on peripheral blood, taken from a patient treated with radiotherapy plus ipilimumab. This receptor was taken from a human donor with non-small cell lung cancer who had a complete response to radiotherapy plus ipilimumab. The genes are TRBV5-1 and TRBJ2-3; weak D call: TRBD1 (6 bases). Here the CDR3 DNA reads TGCGCCAGCAGCGCGGCCATCCAGGGGACCCGGGTTGTGGCGCAGTATTTT. It encodes CASSAAIQGTRVVAQYF. Full variable domain (outside the CDR3, taken from reference TRBV5-1 and TRBJ2-3): KAGVTQTPRYLIKTRGQQVTLSCSPISGHRSVSWYQQTPGQGLQFLFEYFSETQRNKGNFPGRFSGRQFSNSRSEMNVSTLELGDSALYLCASSAAIQGTRVVAQYFGPGTRLTVL.